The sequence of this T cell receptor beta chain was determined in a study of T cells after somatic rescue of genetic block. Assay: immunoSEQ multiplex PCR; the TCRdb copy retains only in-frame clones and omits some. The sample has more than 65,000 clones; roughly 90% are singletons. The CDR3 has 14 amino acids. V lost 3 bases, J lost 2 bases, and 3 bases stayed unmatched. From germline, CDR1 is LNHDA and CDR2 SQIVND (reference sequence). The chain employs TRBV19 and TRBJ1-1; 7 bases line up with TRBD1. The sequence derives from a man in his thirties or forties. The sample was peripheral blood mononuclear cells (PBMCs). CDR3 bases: TGTGCCAGTAGTATGGGACAGTCAAACACTGAAGCTTTCTTT. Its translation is CASSMGQSNTEAFF.